The 26 T cell receptor beta chains reported below all come from one sample, sequenced in a study of identifying expanded T cells in peripheral blood. Only in-frame clones appear in the TCRdb table, and some are missing; sequencing was by immunoSEQ multiplex PCR. Here the sample spans 100,000 to 110,000 clones, 80% to 90% being singletons. The sequencing sample was made of blood. The receptors come from a person aged 18 to 70 in good health.

The chain joins TRBV6-5 to TRBJ1-6; D call uncertain. The germline V gene encodes CDR1 MNHEY and CDR2 SVGAGI. Trimming pared 4 bases from V and 2 bases from J, leaving 6 bases between. This CDR3 spans 14 amino acids. The CDR3 DNA reads as TGTGCCAGCAGTTGGGCAGCCTATAATTCACCCCTCCACTTT. It is translated as CASSWAAYNSPLHF.

J is TRBJ2-1 and V is TRBV5-5; D gene ambiguous. The CDR3 is made up of 17 amino acids. The germline gives CDR1 SGHKS, CDR2 YYEKEE (reference sequence). Trimming stripped 0 bases from V and 4 bases from J, with 17 bases between. DNA of the CDR3: TGTGCCAGCAGCTTGGGACACAGTCGAAGGCTTTACAATGAGCAGTTCTTC. This sequence encodes CASSLGHSRRLYNEQFF.

The CDR3 loop is CASSQEVSSKYYEQYF. The CDR3, as DNA: TGCGCCAGCAGCCAAGAGGTCAGTTCCAAATACTACGAGCAGTACTTC. The chain carries TRBV4-1 and TRBJ2-7; D gene unclear. The ends were cut back, 0 bases at V and 3 bases at J, with 15 bases in the middle. Germline values: CDR1 MGHRA, CDR2 YSYEKL. The CDR3 sequence is 16 residues long.

V gene TRBV30 combines with J gene TRBJ1-3; D is uncertain. Between the trimmed V and J ends, which lost 4 bases and 0 bases, there was a span of 7 bases. CDR3 length: 13 residues. Germline values: CDR1 GTSNPN, CDR2 SVGIG (reference sequence). CDR3 region: CAWTRTSGNTIYF. DNA for the CDR3: TGTGCCTGGACGAGAACCTCTGGAAACACCATATATTTT.

This chain links TRBV2 with TRBJ1-1; no firm D call. The CDR3 runs 13 residues. Looked up from germline, CDR1 is SNHLY and CDR2 is FYNNEI. V was shortened by 8 bases and J by 3 bases, with 13 bases between the two germline ends. The CDR3 loop reads CASSIDGYTEAFF. The CDR3 DNA is TGTGCCAGCTCAATCGACGGATACACTGAAGCTTTCTTT.

Turning to this clone: Without the conserved terminal phenylalanine or tryptophan, this CDR3 likely stems from a read error. The DNA is omitted, as the CDR3 cannot be located on it reliably, and the CDR3 follows TCRdb's listing. This sequence joins TRBV7-8 and TRBJ2-7; TRBD2 was called by the table and not checked on the DNA. The CDR3 has 14 amino acids, counting both end residues. The germline V gene has CDR1 SGHVS and CDR2 FQNEAQ. The CDR3 spells CASSLVAGGRYPRY.

The CDR3 nucleotides read TGCAGCGTTACCTCCCCCCGTCCTAACAAAAACATTCAGTACTTC. It specifies CSVTSPRPNKNIQYF. The J gene is TRBJ2-4, the V gene TRBV29-1, with D unresolved. CDR3 size: 15 residues. Between the trimmed V and J ends, which lost 5 bases and 3 bases, there was a span of 17 bases. Germline CDR1 reads SQVTM; CDR2 reads ANQGSEA.

This clone showed up just a few times. The V gene is TRBV14, the J gene TRBJ2-7, with a weak D call TRBD1 (5 bases). This CDR3 spans 15 amino acids. Trimming pared 2 bases from V and 2 bases from J, leaving 13 bases between. The V gene's germline CDR1 is SGHDN and CDR2 FVKESK. The CDR3 spells CASSQKSAGTYEQYF. The CDR3 nucleotides are TGTGCCAGCAGCCAAAAGTCGGCAGGGACCTACGAGCAGTACTTC.

The chain links TRBV4-3 to TRBJ2-7; TRBD2 matches at 9 bases. Germline V gives CDR1 LGHNA, CDR2 YSLEER. The CDR3 is 17 amino acids. V trimming: 0 bases; J trimming: 3 bases; junction bases outside the gene matches: 9. CDR3 loop: CASSQEPTSGRGYEQYF. In DNA form, the CDR3 reads TGCGCCAGCAGCCAAGAGCCCACTAGCGGGCGCGGCTACGAGCAGTACTTC.

The CDR3 is CATGRGAKEAFF. Written as DNA, the CDR3 is TGTGCCACGGGCCGGGGTGCCAAAGAAGCTTTCTTT. The chain links TRBV19 to TRBJ1-1; unclear D gene. The V gene lost 10 bases and the J gene lost 8 bases, with 17 bases spanning the gap. Germline CDR1 is LNHDA and CDR2 is SQIVND (reference sequence). The CDR3 has 12 amino acids.

V is TRBV7-9 and J is TRBJ2-1, with D hard to call. The CDR3 loop spans 15 amino acids. V lost 3 bases to trimming and J lost 0 bases, with 9 bases between them. Germline V gives CDR1 SEHNR, CDR2 FQNEAQ (reference sequence). CDR3 sequence (DNA): TGTGCCAGCAGCTTGGCAAGTAGCTCCTACAATGAGCAGTTCTTC. Translation: CASSLASSSYNEQFF.

V and J are TRBV6-5 and TRBJ2-5; no firm D call. Looked up from germline, CDR1 is MNHEY and CDR2 is SVGAGI. Trimming pared 0 bases from V and 5 bases from J, leaving 10 bases between. This CDR3 comprises 14 residues. CDR3 sequence reads: CASSYSAWAETQYF. The CDR3 coding sequence is TGTGCCAGCAGTTACTCCGCCTGGGCGGAGACCCAGTACTTC.

A few counts support this clone. This chain connects TRBV14 to TRBJ1-2; D unresolved. CDR1 and CDR2 (germline): SGHDN, FVKESK. The ends were cut back, 2 bases at V and 4 bases at J, with 14 bases in the middle. The CDR3 runs 15 residues. CDR3 sequence: CASSQSRRQGYGYTF. The CDR3 DNA reads TGTGCCAGCAGCCAATCTCGTAGGCAAGGCTATGGCTACACCTTC.

The V and J genes are TRBV28 and TRBJ1-2; D is undetermined. Trimming stripped 5 bases from V and 4 bases from J, with 11 bases between. This CDR3 has 13 amino acids. Germline assignment: CDR1 MDHEN and CDR2 SYDVKM. The CDR3 DNA reads as TGTGCCAGCAGTCCCCGAGGTCCCTATGGCTACACCTTC. Its protein product is CASSPRGPYGYTF.

This clone is a singleton in its sample. This chain links TRBV7-9 with TRBJ2-5, with D perhaps given as TRBD1 or TRBD2 (7 bases each). The germline V and J ends were trimmed by 3 bases and 12 bases, with 14 bases remaining between them. Looked up from germline, CDR1 is SEHNR and CDR2 is FQNEAQ (reference sequence). The CDR3 extends over 12 amino acids. CDR3 loop: CASSFTGEGEYF. CDR3 sequence (DNA): TGTGCCAGCAGCTTTACAGGGGAGGGGGAGTACTTC.

This clone was recorded at least ten times. The rearrangement joins TRBV27 to TRBJ1-6, with unresolved D. Per germline, CDR1 MNHEY and CDR2 SMNVEV (reference sequence). The CDR3 consists of 13 residues. Trimming removed 7 bases at V and 7 bases at J, with 11 bases between. In DNA form, the CDR3 reads TGTGCCAGCACCAGCCGTATGAATTCACCCCTCCACTTT. Protein sequence: CASTSRMNSPLHF.

This rearrangement joins TRBV5-1 to TRBJ2-3; TRBD2 matches at 8 bases. The trim removed 1 base at V and 0 bases at J, leaving 13 bases unmatched. Germline V gene sequence: CDR1 SGHRS, CDR2 YFSETQ. This CDR3 spans 19 amino acids. This CDR3 is CASSLYGGRPDSSTDTQYF. The CDR3 DNA follows: TGCGCCAGCAGCTTGTATGGCGGGAGGCCAGATTCTAGCACAGATACGCAGTATTTT.

V gene TRBV6-1 combines with J gene TRBJ1-2, with 8 bases lining up with TRBD1. J was trimmed by 5 bases and V by 1 base; bases with no gene match: 3. Germline-derived CDR1 and CDR2 are MNHNS and SASEGT. The CDR3 contains 14 residues. The DNA of the CDR3 is TGTGCCAGCAGTGAAGGGGACAGGTCTTATGGCTACACCTTC. Protein product: CASSEGDRSYGYTF.

This chain connects TRBV6-5 to TRBJ1-4; D is ambiguous. The CDR3 totals 14 residues. Trimming cost V 6 bases and J 8 bases, with 16 bases left between them. Looked up from germline, CDR1 is MNHEY and CDR2 is SVGAGI. The CDR3, as DNA: TGTGCCAGCAGGCTAAACTCGGTCCACGAAAAACTGTTTTTT. Translation: CASRLNSVHEKLFF.

The chain joins TRBV6-5 to TRBJ1-1; 9 positions agree with TRBD1. Germline loops: CDR1 MNHEY, CDR2 SVGAGI. The V and J ends lost 2 bases and 5 bases, in that order; junction bases with no gene match: 3. The length of the CDR3 is 14 residues. The CDR3 loop is CASSYGTGSTEAFF. CDR3 in DNA: TGTGCCAGCAGTTACGGGACAGGGAGTACTGAAGCTTTCTTT.

In this sample, this clone turned up once. The rearrangement joins TRBV5-4 to TRBJ2-7; TRBD1 matches at 9 bases. This CDR3 has 16 residues. J was trimmed by 2 bases and V by 4 bases; bases with no gene match: 10. Germline CDR1 reads SGHNT; CDR2 reads YYREEE (reference sequence). CDR3 protein: CASSMIPGTGTYEQYF. The CDR3 DNA reads TGTGCCAGCAGCATGATTCCCGGGACAGGGACCTACGAGCAGTACTTC.

The rearrangement uses TRBV5-3 and TRBJ2-7; the D gene could be TRBD1 or TRBD2 (5 bases each). TRBV5-3 is marked as an open reading frame, function uncertain. With 8 bases removed from V and 3 bases from J, the gap between germline ends came to 21 bases. The CDR3 runs 15 residues. This CDR3 reads CASSGLGTGNYEQYF. The CDR3 DNA is TGTGCCAGCAGCGGCTTAGGGACCGGGAACTACGAGCAGTACTTC.

The chain employs TRBV7-9 and TRBJ2-7; no clear D. Trimming pared 5 bases from V and 3 bases from J, leaving 23 bases between. CDR3 length: 17 residues. From germline, CDR1 is SEHNR and CDR2 FQNEAQ (reference sequence). The CDR3 protein is CASSQEGQSGTHYEQYF. CDR3 coding DNA: TGTGCCAGCAGCCAGGAAGGCCAGTCCGGCACCCACTACGAGCAGTACTTC.

J is TRBJ1-2 and V is TRBV4-1; 11 positions agree with TRBD1. The germline V gene has CDR1 MGHRA and CDR2 YSYEKL. The CDR3 covers 15 residues. Trimming at V came to 6 bases and at J to 3 bases, leaving 6 bases not matched to a gene. This CDR3 reads CASRPPGQGDYGYTF. The CDR3 region has the DNA TGCGCCAGCAGACCTCCGGGACAGGGGGACTATGGCTACACCTTC.

V usage is TRBV19 and J usage is TRBJ2-1, with 9 bases matching TRBD2. CDR1 is LNHDA, CDR2 SQIVND, per germline (reference sequence). CDR3 size: 15 residues. The ends lost 5 bases at V and 5 bases at J; junction bases unmatched: 7. This CDR3 reads CASSVSSGEHNEQFF. As DNA, the CDR3 is TGTGCCAGTAGTGTTTCTAGCGGGGAACACAATGAGCAGTTCTTC. Together with reference TRBV19 and TRBJ2-1, the CDR3 gives the full variable domain: DGGITQSPKYLFRKEGQNVTLSCEQNLNHDAMYWYRQDPGQGLRLIYYSQIVNDFQKGDIAEGYSVSREKKESFPLTVTSAQKNPTAFYLCASSVSSGEHNEQFFGPGTRLTVL.

The gene calls are TRBV6-5 and TRBJ1-1; no clear D gene. The CDR3 contains 14 residues. With 2 bases removed from V and 2 bases from J, the gap between germline ends came to 9 bases. Germline CDR1 and CDR2: MNHEY and SVGAGI. The CDR3: CASSYVQKNTEAFF. Written as DNA, the CDR3 is TGTGCCAGCAGTTACGTACAGAAAAACACTGAAGCTTTCTTT.